This is a list of T cell receptor beta chains from one sample in a study of T cells after yellow fever vaccination. TCRdb reanalysed the 5' RACE reads using MiXCR and keeps one entry per CDR3 protein. The table includes about 160,000 distinct CDR3 sequences, about 7% detected once. This specimen was CD4+ T cells sorted from PBMCs, taken 5 to 6 days after the first yellow fever vaccination. The source of these receptors is a man in his late teens or twenties who received the YFV17D yellow fever vaccine. Each CDR3 is given with its conserved first and last residue. D genes are given only for firm matches. Size tells how often a clone was seen (once, few, many) or the class of an expanded clone, and some rows leave it out.

size,J,V,D,DNA,CDR3
many,TRBJ2-3,TRBV7-2,-,TGTGCCAGCAGCTTATTGGGGGCGTCTAGAACAGATACGCAGTATTTT,CASSLLGASRTDTQYF
many,TRBJ2-6,TRBV6-1,-,TGTGCCAGCACCACAAATTCTGGGGCCAACGTCCTGACTTTC,CASTTNSGANVLTF
many,TRBJ1-1,TRBV19,-,TGTGCCAGTAGCCAACAAGTCGGCACTGAAGCTTTCTTT,CASSQQVGTEAFF
many,TRBJ2-7,TRBV7-8,-,TGTGCCAGCAGTGTGGGTTCCGGTCAGGGAAGCTACGAGCAGTACTTC,CASSVGSGQGSYEQYF
many,TRBJ1-5,TRBV6-2/TRBV6-3,TRBD1,TGTGCCAGCAGTCCAGGGACAGGGGCCTACCGGGTGGAGCATTTT,CASSPGTGAYRVEHF
many,TRBJ2-5,TRBV12-3/TRBV12-4,-,TGTGCCAGCAGTTTAGCGTTCGGGGGCGCGGAGACCCAGTACTTC,CASSLAFGGAETQYF
few,TRBJ2-7,TRBV7-7,-,TGTGCCAGCAGCTTAATGGAGGGGAAACCCTACGAGCAGTACTTC,CASSLMEGKPYEQYF
-,TRBJ1-1,TRBV12-3/TRBV12-4,-,TGTGCCAGCAGCCCCAGTGAAGGGCTGAACACTGAAGCTTTCTTT,CASSPSEGLNTEAFF
many,TRBJ2-1,TRBV3-1,TRBD1,TGTGCCAGCAGCCGATACAGGGGGAAGGCTAATGAGCAGTTCTTC,CASSRYRGKANEQFF
many,TRBJ2-1,TRBV12-3/TRBV12-4,TRBD1,TGTGCCAGCAGCCGACAGGGGTTCGACAATGAGCAGTTCTTC,CASSRQGFDNEQFF
few,TRBJ1-5,TRBV20-1,-,TGCAGTGCTAGAGATCCCAGGGGCAATCAGCCCCAGCATTTT,CSARDPRGNQPQHF
-,TRBJ1-5,TRBV2,TRBD1,TGTGCCAGCAGCTCACGCCTGACAGGGGCCAATCAGCCCCAGCATTTT,CASSSRLTGANQPQHF
few,TRBJ1-2,TRBV6-1,-,TGTGCTTGTTCCGAGCAGTTGGATTATGGCTACACCTTC,CACSEQLDYGYTF
many,TRBJ1-6,TRBV6-5,-,TGTGCCAGCAGTTACTCGAAGTGGGCAGGGAGTAATTCACCCCTCCACTTT,CASSYSKWAGSNSPLHF
-,TRBJ2-1,TRBV12-3/TRBV12-4,-,TGTGCCAGCAGTTTCGACCTCAATGAGCAGTTCTTC,CASSFDLNEQFF